The text below deals with one T cell receptor beta chain. Its target is not known. This entry belongs to a study of cytomegalovirus exposure and HLA in healthy donors. The study, taken as a whole, reports: Specificity of three CMV-associated chains for CMV antigens was verified in vitro. Follow-up analysis found HLA locus-dependent TCR association rates, highest for DRB1 and lowest for HLA-C.

The primer mix had 60 Vbeta and 13 Jbeta primers. Original processing notes: The count from a later analysis was some 81 million unique TCR beta chains, some 10 million of them shared. The data were produced by immunoSEQ multiplex PCR, yet TCRdb's version contains in-frame clones alone and is incomplete. That table is the source of V, J and clone size, and D and trimming were worked out from the DNA. Among about 130,000 clones listed, approximately 61% were seen once. V was shortened by 0 bases and J by 7 bases, with 14 bases between the two germline ends. The length of the CDR3 is 15 residues. Per the germline V gene, CDR1 is SGDLS and CDR2 is YYNGEE.

The chain recombines TRBV9 with TRBJ2-1; D is perhaps TRBD2 (7 bases). The sequence derives from a human donor in good health. Source material: PBMCs. Here the CDR3 reads CASSVEGGQRNEQFF. In nucleotides, the CDR3 is TGTGCCAGCAGCGTAGAGGGGGGGCAGAGGAATGAGCAGTTCTTC.